These 20 T cell receptor beta chains came from one sample sequenced in a study of T cells after somatic rescue of genetic block. TCRdb's table, derived via immunoSEQ multiplex PCR, lists solely in-frame clones and lacks some. The data hold 65,000 to 70,000 clones, with about 90% observed a single time. Sequencing was carried out using peripheral blood mononuclear cells (PBMCs). These receptors originate from a man in his forties or fifties.

J is TRBJ2-3 and V is TRBV7-3; 7 nucleotides agree with TRBD1. Trimming removed 3 bases from V and 0 bases from J; junction bases left unmatched: 3. This CDR3 comprises 15 residues. In germline, CDR1 is SGHTA, CDR2 FQGTGA. CDR3: CASSFRDSSTDTQYF. CDR3 nucleotides: TGTGCCAGCAGCTTCCGGGACAGCAGCACAGATACGCAGTATTTT. The full variable domain, rest sourced from reference TRBV7-3 and TRBJ2-3, is GAGVSQTPSNKVTEKGKYVELRCDPISGHTALYWYRQSLGQGPEFLIYFQGTGAADDSGLPNDRFFAVRPEGSVSTLKIQRTERGDSAVYLCASSFRDSSTDTQYFGPGTRLTVL.

This clone was recorded once. CDR3 in amino acids: CASSFAGGSGEQYF. DNA for the CDR3: TGTGCCAGCAGTTTCGCGGGAGGATCGGGAGAGCAGTACTTC. The V and J genes are TRBV28 and TRBJ2-7; 8 bases agree with TRBD2. The CDR3 is made up of 14 amino acids. V gave up 3 bases and J gave up 7 bases; unmatched junction bases: 8. Germline CDR1 is MDHEN and CDR2 is SYDVKM.

This sequence joins TRBV5-1 and TRBJ2-2; D tentatively fits TRBD1 or TRBD2 (8 bases each). CDR1 and CDR2 from the germline V gene are SGHRS and YFSETQ. CDR3 length equals 20 residues. V was cut by 3 bases and J by 3 bases, with 27 bases left in between. DNA for the CDR3: TGCGCCAGCAGCTCGACCAGGGGGCGATGGAGCGGGAGCGACACCGGGGAGCTGTTTTTT. Translation gives CASSSTRGRWSGSDTGELFF.

V usage is TRBV29-1 and J usage is TRBJ2-3, with TRBD2 matching 12 bases. This CDR3 is 14 amino acids long. Germline loops: CDR1 SQVTM, CDR2 ANQGSEA. The V segment lost 7 bases and the J segment 4 bases; nucleotides outside the gene matches: 6. CDR3 nucleotide sequence: TGCAGCGGCTCTAGCGGGAGGGGTTCAGATACGCAGTATTTT. Its translation: CSGSSGRGSDTQYF.

The chain employs TRBV6-1 and TRBJ2-7; no definite D call. Germline lookup yields CDR1 MNHNS and CDR2 SASEGT. V lost 2 bases to trimming and J lost 7 bases, with 18 bases between them. The CDR3 runs 15 residues. CDR3 sequence reads: CASSERRSATGEQYF. The CDR3 DNA reads as TGTGCCAGCAGTGAACGCAGGAGTGCTACCGGGGAGCAGTACTTC.

The V gene is TRBV4-1, the J gene TRBJ2-1; 7 positions match TRBD1. CDR1 MGHRA and CDR2 YSYEKL come from the germline V gene. The V segment lost 0 bases and the J segment 5 bases; nucleotides outside the gene matches: 4. The CDR3 runs to 15 residues. CDR3 sequence: CASSQEAGGNNEQFF. CDR3 DNA sequence: TGCGCCAGCAGCCAAGAGGCAGGGGGTAACAATGAGCAGTTCTTC.

This clone has only one observation. V usage is TRBV4-2 and J usage is TRBJ1-5; D perhaps matches TRBD1 (6 bases). The germline gives CDR1 LGHNA, CDR2 YNFKEQ. V was trimmed by 5 bases and J by 3 bases, leaving 14 bases between them. CDR3 size: 15 residues. CDR3 DNA: TGTGCCAGCAGCTTCGGGGGGGACAACAATCAGCCCCAGCATTTT. As protein: CASSFGGDNNQPQHF.

The V and J genes are TRBV4-1 and TRBJ2-3, with 10 bases that match TRBD2. Trimming cost V 0 bases and J 3 bases; bases outside gene matches: 9. The CDR3 loop spans 18 amino acids. Germline V gene lookup returns CDR1 MGHRA and CDR2 YSYEKL. The CDR3 sequence is CASSQDGPSGRATDTQYF. DNA for the CDR3: TGCGCCAGCAGCCAAGATGGGCCCAGCGGGAGGGCGACAGATACGCAGTATTTT.

By sample share, this clone is medium-sized. This rearrangement joins TRBV7-9 to TRBJ2-2; TRBD1 matches 7 bases. In germline, CDR1 is SEHNR, CDR2 FQNEAQ (reference sequence). CDR3 length: 16 residues. J lost 3 bases, V lost 2 bases, and 6 bases had no gene match. DNA of the CDR3: TGTGCCAGCAGCTTATTGGGGGACAGTCACACCGGGGAGCTGTTTTTT. Translating it yields CASSLLGDSHTGELFF.

This chain joins TRBV10-1 and TRBJ1-5; D is undetermined. The germline gives CDR1 WNHNN, CDR2 SYGVQD (reference sequence). This CDR3 has 16 residues. The V end was cut by 3 bases, the J end by 3 bases, with 15 bases between. The CDR3 DNA sequence: TGCGCCAGCAGTGATGAGCGGACTAGCGACAATCAGCCCCAGCATTTT. Amino acid sequence: CASSDERTSDNQPQHF.

This clone is a singleton in its sample. The rearrangement links TRBV5-1 to TRBJ2-5; no clear D. Germline V gene sequence: CDR1 SGHRS, CDR2 YFSETQ. V gave up 4 bases and J gave up 1 base, with 2 bases separating them. There are 11 residues in the CDR3. The CDR3 sequence: CASSTQETQYF. The DNA of the CDR3 is TGCGCCAGCAGCACCCAAGAGACCCAGTACTTC.

This rearrangement joins TRBV5-8 to TRBJ2-5; 7 bases agree with TRBD1. V trimming: 4 bases; J trimming: 5 bases; junction bases outside the gene matches: 8. The CDR3 is made up of 14 amino acids. The germline CDR1 and CDR2 sequences are SGHTS and YDEGEE. This CDR3 reads CASSGDRARETQYF. The DNA for the CDR3 is TGTGCCAGCAGCGGAGACAGGGCACGGGAGACCCAGTACTTC. The full variable domain, in which reference TRBV5-8 and TRBJ2-5 provide the parts outside the CDR3, is EAGVTQSPTHLIKTRGQQATLRCSPISGHTSVYWYQQALGLGLQFLLWYDEGEERNRGNFPPRFSGRQFPNYSSELNVNALELEDSALYLCASSGDRARETQYFGPGTRLLVL.

This chain connects TRBV5-1 to TRBJ2-7; maybe TRBD1 (6 bases). The CDR3 runs 16 residues. Trimming left V 3 bases short and J 0 bases short, with 16 bases between. Germline V lookup: CDR1 SGHRS, CDR2 YFSETQ. The CDR3 sequence is CASSSQGHLSSYEQYF. CDR3 DNA: TGCGCCAGCAGCTCCCAGGGGCACCTAAGCTCCTACGAGCAGTACTTC.

CDR3 sequence (DNA): TGTGCCATCAGTGCCCCTGGGCAGGGGACCTCCTACGAGCAGTACTTC. The encoded protein is CAISAPGQGTSYEQYF. The chain uses TRBV10-3 and TRBJ2-7; D possibly corresponds to TRBD1 (6 bases). Germline V gives CDR1 ENHRY, CDR2 SYGVKD. This CDR3 is 16 amino acids long. V gave up 4 bases and J gave up 0 bases, with 16 bases separating them.

This chain connects TRBV10-3 to TRBJ2-7, with TRBD1 matching 10 bases. The CDR3 contains 15 residues. CDR1 and CDR2 (germline): ENHRY, SYGVKD. V lost 8 bases to trimming and J lost 0 bases; unmatched junction nucleotides: 7. Here the CDR3 DNA reads TGTGCCATCGGCGGGACAGGGGCCCCCTCCTACGAGCAGTACTTC. Translated: CAIGGTGAPSYEQYF.

This chain joins TRBV19 and TRBJ2-1; D call uncertain. V lost 3 bases, J lost 0 bases, and 9 bases lay in between. Germline values: CDR1 LNHDA, CDR2 SQIVND (reference sequence). This CDR3 is 15 amino acids long. The CDR3: CASSIRSISYNEQFF. CDR3 coding DNA: TGTGCCAGTAGTATCCGGAGTATCTCCTACAATGAGCAGTTCTTC.

The chain couples TRBV13 to TRBJ2-3, with 13 bases aligning to TRBD2. This CDR3 contains 16 residues. V gave up 3 bases and J gave up 7 bases; unmatched junction bases: 7. Germline-derived CDR1 and CDR2 are PRHDT and FYEKMQ (reference sequence). The CDR3 reads CASSFRLAGGIYTQYF. The CDR3 bases are TGTGCCAGCAGCTTCCGACTAGCGGGAGGTATATATACGCAGTATTTT.

CDR3 loop: CASSKLKSVQPQHF. CDR3 DNA: TGTGCCAGCAGTAAGTTAAAGAGTGTTCAGCCCCAGCATTTT. The chain employs TRBV28 and TRBJ1-5; D not certain. This CDR3 comprises 14 residues. Deletions cut 5 bases from V and 6 bases from J, with 14 bases between. CDR1 MDHEN and CDR2 SYDVKM come from the germline V gene.

V gene TRBV15 combines with J gene TRBJ2-1; the match to TRBD1 covers 8 bases. The CDR3 length is 15 residues. Germline loops: CDR1 LNHNV, CDR2 YYDKDF (reference sequence). The junction had 1 base not matched to a gene; V was cut back by 3 bases and J by 0 bases. CDR3 nucleotide sequence: TGTGCCACCAGCAGTGACAGGGGCTCCTACAATGAGCAGTTCTTC. Its protein is CATSSDRGSYNEQFF.

This clone was seen more than once but under ten times. CDR3 coding DNA: TGTGCCAGCAGCTTAGGGGGCCTCTATGGCTACACCTTC. Residues: CASSLGGLYGYTF. The gene calls are TRBV11-2 and TRBJ1-2, with a weak D call TRBD1 (5 bases). CDR1 is SGHAT and CDR2 is FQNNGV in the germline V gene. V was shortened by 1 base and J by 4 bases, with 7 bases between the two germline ends. This CDR3 spans 13 amino acids. Based on the CDR3 plus reference TRBV11-2 and TRBJ1-2, the full variable domain is EAGVAQSPRYKIIEKRQSVAFWCNPISGHATLYWYQQILGQGPKLLIQFQNNGVVDDSQLPKDRFSAERLKGVDSTLKIQPAKLEDSAVYLCASSLGGLYGYTFGSGTRLTVV.